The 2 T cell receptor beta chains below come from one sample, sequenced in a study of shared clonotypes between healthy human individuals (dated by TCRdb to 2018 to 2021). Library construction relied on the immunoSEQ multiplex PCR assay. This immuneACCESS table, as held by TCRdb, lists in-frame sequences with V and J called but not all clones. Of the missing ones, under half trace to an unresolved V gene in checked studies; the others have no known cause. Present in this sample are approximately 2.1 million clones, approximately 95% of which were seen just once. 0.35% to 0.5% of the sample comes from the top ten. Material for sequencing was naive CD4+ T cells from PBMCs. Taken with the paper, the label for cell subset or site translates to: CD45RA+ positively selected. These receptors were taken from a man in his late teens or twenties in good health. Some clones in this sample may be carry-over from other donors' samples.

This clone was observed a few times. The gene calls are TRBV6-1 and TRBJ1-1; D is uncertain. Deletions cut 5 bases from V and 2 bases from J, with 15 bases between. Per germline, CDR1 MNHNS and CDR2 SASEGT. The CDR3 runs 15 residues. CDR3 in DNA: TGTGCCAGCAGTCTGGGCGGGTTGGGAAACACTGAAGCTTTCTTT. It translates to CASSLGGLGNTEAFF.

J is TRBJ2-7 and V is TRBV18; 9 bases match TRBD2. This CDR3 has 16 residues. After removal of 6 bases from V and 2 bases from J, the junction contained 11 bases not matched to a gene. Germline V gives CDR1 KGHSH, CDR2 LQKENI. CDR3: CASSVLGLATTYEQYF. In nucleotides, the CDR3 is TGTGCCAGCTCCGTCCTCGGACTAGCGACTACCTACGAGCAGTACTTC.